This TCR beta chain derives from a study of cytomegalovirus exposure and HLA in healthy donors. Broader study findings: The authors listed roughly 150 TCR beta chains as cytomegalovirus-associated. When presence/absence was analysed, sequencing depth was taken to be roughly uniform across donors.

Trimming removed 4 bases at V and 4 bases at J, with 14 bases between. The CDR3 is 16 amino acids. From germline, CDR1 is MNHNY and CDR2 SVGAGI (reference sequence). PCR primers comprised 60 Vbeta and 13 Jbeta primers. The assay was immunoSEQ multiplex PCR, and TCRdb's table has in-frame clones only and misses some. This table has some 190,000 clones, 82% appearing once. For this clone: Its antigen is currently unknown.

The sequence was obtained from a middle-aged man in good health and CMV-seronegative. The rearrangement links TRBV6-6 to TRBJ2-6; a possible D gene is TRBD2 (6 bases). The source material was PBMCs. This CDR3 reads CASSSRREAGANVLTF. Here the CDR3 DNA reads TGTGCCAGCAGTTCCCGAAGGGAGGCCGGGGCCAACGTCCTGACTTTC.